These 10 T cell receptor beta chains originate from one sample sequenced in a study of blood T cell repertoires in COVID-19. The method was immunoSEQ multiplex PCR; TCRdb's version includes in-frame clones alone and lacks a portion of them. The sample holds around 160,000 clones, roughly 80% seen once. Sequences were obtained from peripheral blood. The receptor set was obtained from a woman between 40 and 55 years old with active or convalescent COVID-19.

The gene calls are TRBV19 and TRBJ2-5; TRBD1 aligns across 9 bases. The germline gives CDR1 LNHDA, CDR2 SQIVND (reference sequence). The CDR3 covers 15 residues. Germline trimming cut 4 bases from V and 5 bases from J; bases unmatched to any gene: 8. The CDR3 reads CASSTPGGTGETQYF. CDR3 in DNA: TGTGCCAGTAGTACCCCCGGGGGGACAGGGGAGACCCAGTACTTC.

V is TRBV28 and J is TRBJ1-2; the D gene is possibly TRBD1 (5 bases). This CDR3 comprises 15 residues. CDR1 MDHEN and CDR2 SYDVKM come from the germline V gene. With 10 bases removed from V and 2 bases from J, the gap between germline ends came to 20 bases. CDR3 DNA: TGTGCCACGTCCGAGCCAGGGTCGCTAAACTATGGCTACACCTTC. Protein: CATSEPGSLNYGYTF.

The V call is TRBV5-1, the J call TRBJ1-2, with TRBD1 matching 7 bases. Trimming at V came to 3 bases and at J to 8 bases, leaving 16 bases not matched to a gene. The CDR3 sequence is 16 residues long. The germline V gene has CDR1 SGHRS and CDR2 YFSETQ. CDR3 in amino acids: CASSSGSGTVPRGYTF. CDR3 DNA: TGCGCCAGCAGCTCGGGATCCGGGACAGTCCCTCGAGGCTACACCTTC.

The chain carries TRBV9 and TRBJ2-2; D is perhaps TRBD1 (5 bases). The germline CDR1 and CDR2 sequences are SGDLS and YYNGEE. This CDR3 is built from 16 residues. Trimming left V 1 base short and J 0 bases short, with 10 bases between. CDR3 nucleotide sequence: TGTGCCAGCAGCGTAACAGGCCAAGCGAACACCGGGGAGCTGTTTTTT. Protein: CASSVTGQANTGELFF.

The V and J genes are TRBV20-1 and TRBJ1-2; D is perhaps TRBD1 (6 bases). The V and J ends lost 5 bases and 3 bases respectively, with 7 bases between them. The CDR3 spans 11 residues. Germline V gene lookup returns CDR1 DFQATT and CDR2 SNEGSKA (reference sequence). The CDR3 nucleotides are TGCAGTGCTCGGACAGACTATGGCTACACCTTC. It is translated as CSARTDYGYTF.

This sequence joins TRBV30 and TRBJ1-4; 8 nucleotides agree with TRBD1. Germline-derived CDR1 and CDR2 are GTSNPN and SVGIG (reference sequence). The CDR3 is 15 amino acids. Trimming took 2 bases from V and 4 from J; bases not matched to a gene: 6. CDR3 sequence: CAWSRGTGHNEKLFF. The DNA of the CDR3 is TGTGCCTGGAGTCGCGGGACAGGACATAATGAAAAACTGTTTTTT.

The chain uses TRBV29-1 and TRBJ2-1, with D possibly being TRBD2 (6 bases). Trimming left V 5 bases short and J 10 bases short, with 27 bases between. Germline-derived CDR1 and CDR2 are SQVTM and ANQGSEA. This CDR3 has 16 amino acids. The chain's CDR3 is CSVHGGAGTLAWEQFF. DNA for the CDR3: TGCAGCGTTCACGGCGGGGCGGGGACCCTGGCGTGGGAGCAGTTCTTC.

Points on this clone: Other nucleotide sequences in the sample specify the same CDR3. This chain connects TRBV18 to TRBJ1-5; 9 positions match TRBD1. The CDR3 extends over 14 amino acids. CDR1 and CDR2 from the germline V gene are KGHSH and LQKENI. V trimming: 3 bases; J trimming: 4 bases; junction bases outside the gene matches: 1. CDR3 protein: CASSPGTGNQPQHF. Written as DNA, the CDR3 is TGTGCCAGCTCACCCGGGACAGGGAATCAGCCCCAGCATTTT.

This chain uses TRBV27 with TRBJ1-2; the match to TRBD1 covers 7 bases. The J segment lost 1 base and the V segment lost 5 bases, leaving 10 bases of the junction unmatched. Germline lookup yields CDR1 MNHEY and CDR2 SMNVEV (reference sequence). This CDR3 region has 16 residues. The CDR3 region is CASSPSTGPFNYGYTF. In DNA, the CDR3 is TGTGCCAGCAGTCCCTCGACAGGGCCGTTTAACTATGGCTACACCTTC.

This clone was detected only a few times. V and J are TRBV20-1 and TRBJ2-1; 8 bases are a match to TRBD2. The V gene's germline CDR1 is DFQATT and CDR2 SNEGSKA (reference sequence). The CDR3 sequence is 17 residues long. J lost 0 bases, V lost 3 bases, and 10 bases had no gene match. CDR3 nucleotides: TGCAGTGCTAGTAGGCTAGCGGGCTTGAGCTCCTACAATGAGCAGTTCTTC. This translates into CSASRLAGLSSYNEQFF.